This T cell receptor (beta chain) was recovered during a study of metastatic and nonmetastatic thyroid tumors (dated by TCRdb to the early 2020s). Turning to the overall study: Repertoires were compared across peripheral blood and tumor or nodule tissue samples from malignant and benign thyroid patients. The paper's findings and limits, for the study overall: In both blood and tumor samples, malignant tumors were reported to have significantly higher TCR beta diversity than benign nodules.

Library preparation used PCR. Data came from an Illumina HiSeq 4000. The TCR beta-chain CDR3 region of each patient was profiled by high-throughput sequencing. Per the authors' processing: CDR3 differences across clinicopathological groups were used to build a classifier for discriminating distant-metastatic papillary thyroid cancer patients. The Shannon index was used to measure repertoire diversity, and the Morisita-Horn index was used to measure how similar tumor and blood repertoires were. The public reads were reanalyzed by TCRdb: fastp trimming at Q25, MiXCR alignment, in-frame beta chains only. These V and J calls derive from TCRdb rather than the authors' analysis. The sample profile shows 23,000 or so clones; about 13% of them were found once. The ten most abundant clones make up roughly a sixth of the sample. Germline trimming: 10 bases from V, 5 bases from J; junction bases outside gene matches: 5. From its cysteine to its phenylalanine, the CDR3 spans 15 amino acids. Just the 45-base CDR3 DNA is kept, in frame starting at base 1. The germline V gene encodes CDR1 SEHNR and CDR2 FQNEAQ (reference sequence).

No patient had received any treatment before thyroid surgery. Using T-cell receptor beta sequencing, the researchers looked back retrospectively at clinical samples from patients, gathered between about 2012 and 2019. This clone was observed at least ten times. The clone's antigen remains unknown. Base qualities are missing; no much larger clone stands one base away. Other DNA sequences from this sample encode an identical CDR3 as well. The source of this sequence is a female donor with papillary thyroid cancer or a benign thyroid nodule (not recorded which). Some clones in this sample may be carry-over from other donors' samples. The source material was blood. The chain was built from TRBV7-9 and TRBJ2-2; 15 junctional bases match TRBD2. The base sequence is TGTGCCACCGGACTAGCGGGAGGGTGGACCGGGGAGCTGTTTTTT. Its protein reads: CATGLAGGWTGELFF.